This T cell receptor beta chain came from a study of spatial heterogeneity in lung cancer. The CDR3 totals 13 residues. J was trimmed by 1 base and V by 4 bases; bases with no gene match: 3. The germline V gene encodes CDR1 DFQATT and CDR2 SNEGSKA (reference sequence). Each CDR3 protein is one row after TCRdb ran MiXCR on the 5' RACE reads. The profile covers around 98,000 distinct CDR3 sequences, with roughly a fifth appearing a single time and less than 25% taken by the ten largest. Time point given: blood at routine non-recurrence follow-up after resection. Sequencing was performed on whole RNA extracted from tumor and nontumor lung tissue, or from frozen PBMC, and the material was left unsorted.

V usage is TRBV20-1 and J usage is TRBJ1-1; 7 positions agree with TRBD1. Source: PBMCs, taken at follow-up. The TCR originated in a male donor with early-stage non-small cell lung cancer. CDR3 amino acids: CSAKGQPNTEAFF. CDR3 sequence (DNA): TGCAGTGCTAAGGGACAGCCGAACACTGAAGCTTTCTTT.